These 21 T cell receptor beta chains were all obtained from the same sample, sequenced in a study of T cells in Graves' hyperthyroidism and ophthalmopathy. Amplification of TCR beta CDR3 regions used RNA as the template. The TCR CDR3 was amplified in a first-round RT-PCR using the HTBI primer set. MiXCR, applied by TCRdb to the multiplex PCR reads, yields one record per CDR3 protein. The table has approximately 600,000 distinct CDR3 sequences, 15% to 20% seen once. Input material: blood. Receptors were obtained from a woman aged 25 to 45 with Graves' hyperthyroidism.

This clonotype is a singleton in its sample. The chain carries TRBV7-9 and TRBJ2-7; TRBD2 is a possible D gene (5 bases). Germline values: CDR1 SEHNR, CDR2 FQNEAQ (reference sequence). V was clipped by 2 bases and J by 5 bases, with 10 bases between them. There are 13 residues in the CDR3. The CDR3 coding sequence is TGTGCCAGCAGCTTATTTCTAGCTGACGAGCAGTACTTC. Protein product: CASSLFLADEQYF.

Ten or more counts support this clonotype. The chain joins TRBV11-2 to TRBJ2-1, with 10 bases that match TRBD2. The CDR3 has 17 residues. Unmatched junction bases numbered 10, after V lost 4 bases and J lost 4 bases. Germline V CDR1 and CDR2: SGHAT, FQNNGV. The CDR3 here is CASSYLAGGQGYNEQFF. In DNA form, the CDR3 reads TGTGCCAGCAGCTATTTAGCGGGAGGACAAGGTTACAATGAGCAGTTCTTC.

This clonotype was seen ten or more times. The gene calls are TRBV12-3 or TRBV12-4 and TRBJ2-1; 10 nucleotides agree with TRBD1. This CDR3 spans 16 amino acids. V lost 2 bases, J lost 10 bases, and 11 bases stayed unmatched. This chain's CDR3 is CASSLYLGQGDEEQFF. CDR3 nucleotide sequence: TGTGCCAGCAGTTTATATCTCGGACAGGGGGACGAAGAGCAGTTCTTC.

Regarding this clonotype: This may be a read error, as it is one base from a much larger clone. The rearrangement links TRBV6-2 or TRBV6-3 to TRBJ2-3, with D unclear. Germline-derived CDR1 and CDR2 are MNHEY and SVGEGT. The CDR3 contains 15 residues. Trimming cost V 2 bases and J 6 bases, with 15 bases left between them. CDR3 in amino acids: CASSYALTSQDTQYF. CDR3 bases: TGTGCCAGCAGTTACGCCCTCACTTCACAGGATACGCAGTATTTT.

The sample holds many counts of this clonotype. The J gene is TRBJ2-7, the V gene TRBV20-1, with TRBD2 matching 9 bases. V lost 3 bases to trimming and J lost 4 bases; unmatched junction nucleotides: 7. Germline V gene data show CDR1 as DFQATT and CDR2 as SNEGSKA (reference sequence). CDR3 length: 14 amino acids. CDR3 in amino acids: CSASELAGEYEQYF. CDR3 sequence (DNA): TGCAGTGCTAGTGAGTTAGCGGGAGAGTACGAGCAGTACTTC.

A few counts support this clonotype. The chain uses TRBV19 and TRBJ1-5; 7 bases line up with TRBD1. The CDR3 is 15 amino acids. Trimming at V came to 7 bases and at J to 2 bases, leaving 8 bases not matched to a gene. Germline V gives CDR1 LNHDA, CDR2 SQIVND (reference sequence). The CDR3 loop reads CASTASTGGNQPQHF. The CDR3 coding sequence is TGTGCCAGTACCGCGAGTACAGGGGGCAATCAGCCCCAGCATTTT.

This clonotype was found many times. This chain joins TRBV7-3 and TRBJ2-3; 10 bases agree with TRBD2. The CDR3 length is 14 residues. The trim removed 4 bases at V and 6 bases at J, leaving 4 bases unmatched. From germline, CDR1 is SGHTA and CDR2 FQGTGA. The CDR3 sequence is CASSSLAGADTQYF. Written as DNA, the CDR3 is TGTGCCAGCAGCTCCCTAGCGGGAGCGGATACGCAGTATTTT.

This clonotype was seen a few times. This rearrangement joins TRBV5-1 to TRBJ2-1, with D possibly matching TRBD2 (6 bases). V lost 0 bases and J 3 bases, leaving 10 bases between the germline ends. The CDR3 has 15 amino acids. The germline V gene has CDR1 SGHRS and CDR2 YFSETQ. As DNA, the CDR3 is TGCGCCAGCAGCTTGGGGACTAACGGCTACAATGAGCAGTTCTTC. Its protein product is CASSLGTNGYNEQFF.

This clonotype was found many times. The chain combines TRBV7-6 with TRBJ2-1; no reliable D call. Trimming pared 4 bases from V and 6 bases from J, leaving 10 bases between. The CDR3 consists of 13 residues. Germline V gives CDR1 SGHVS, CDR2 FNYEAQ. As DNA, the CDR3 is TGTGCCAGCAGCTCCGTCGACGGCAATGAGCAGTTCTTC. It codes for CASSSVDGNEQFF.

Ten or more counts support this clonotype. The rearrangement links TRBV27 to TRBJ1-1, with D unclear. The ends were cut back, 2 bases at V and 1 base at J, with 8 bases in the middle. The V gene's germline CDR1 is MNHEY and CDR2 SMNVEV (reference sequence). The CDR3 runs 14 residues. The DNA of the CDR3 is TGTGCCAGCAGTTTAGCGGTTGAGAACACTGAAGCTTTCTTT. Translation: CASSLAVENTEAFF.

This clonotype was seen many times. This chain connects TRBV27 to TRBJ1-6; the match to TRBD1 covers 8 bases. Germline loops: CDR1 MNHEY, CDR2 SMNVEV (reference sequence). V was pared by 6 bases and J by 2 bases, with 15 bases of the junction left unmatched. This CDR3 comprises 19 residues. The CDR3 reads CASRPGQGRLKAYNSPLHF. CDR3 DNA sequence: TGTGCCAGCAGACCCGGACAGGGAAGGCTTAAGGCCTATAATTCACCCCTCCACTTT.

This clonotype occurred many times. This chain joins TRBV11-2 and TRBJ2-1; D is undetermined. The CDR3 is 16 amino acids. The germline V and J ends were trimmed by 0 bases and 2 bases, with 11 bases remaining between them. Germline lookup yields CDR1 SGHAT and CDR2 FQNNGV. The CDR3 loop reads CASSLDPGRPYNEQFF. CDR3 DNA: TGTGCCAGCAGCTTAGATCCCGGGCGTCCCTACAATGAGCAGTTCTTC.

In this sample, this clonotype turned up many times. The chain links TRBV27 to TRBJ1-2, with TRBD1 identical over 7 bases. This CDR3 is built from 14 residues. Germline CDR1 MNHEY, CDR2 SMNVEV (reference sequence). Trimming removed 5 bases from V and 4 bases from J; junction bases left unmatched: 7. CDR3 sequence: CASSPYRDSYGYTF. The CDR3 DNA reads TGTGCCAGCAGTCCCTACCGGGACAGCTATGGCTACACCTTC.

This clonotype was recorded many times. The J gene is TRBJ2-5, the V gene TRBV2; the match to TRBD1 covers 9 bases. CDR1 and CDR2 (germline): SNHLY, FYNNEI. The CDR3 length is 15 residues. Unmatched junction bases numbered 10, after V lost 6 bases and J lost 5 bases. The CDR3 is CASRGQGLTMETQYF. CDR3 bases: TGTGCCAGCAGAGGACAGGGGCTTACTATGGAGACCCAGTACTTC.

V and J are TRBV9 and TRBJ1-2; a weak D match, TRBD1 (5 bases). Per germline, CDR1 SGDLS and CDR2 YYNGEE. Trimming cost V 0 bases and J 3 bases, with 12 bases left between them. The CDR3 is 15 residues long. CDR3 DNA sequence: TGTGCCAGCAGCGTAGTGTCGCAGGGTGACTATGGCTACACCTTC. Its translation: CASSVVSQGDYGYTF. The full variable domain, its missing parts supplied by reference TRBV9 and TRBJ1-2, is DSGVTQTPKHLITATGQRVTLRCSPRSGDLSVYWYQQSLDQGLQFLIQYYNGEERAKGNILERFSAQQFPDLHSELNLSSLELGDSALYFCASSVVSQGDYGYTFGSGTRLTVV.

The chain combines TRBV10-1 with TRBJ1-1; D possibly corresponds to TRBD1 (6 bases). V was clipped by 6 bases and J by 8 bases, with 19 bases between them. The CDR3 contains 14 residues. Germline assignment: CDR1 WNHNN and CDR2 SYGVQD (reference sequence). The CDR3 sequence: CASRQQGWVTEAFF. Here the CDR3 DNA reads TGCGCCAGCAGGCAACAGGGTTGGGTGACCGAAGCTTTCTTT.

V usage is TRBV20-1 and J usage is TRBJ2-7, with 9 bases identical to TRBD2. The CDR3 totals 14 residues. The ends lost 2 bases at V and 6 bases at J; junction bases unmatched: 8. Per the germline V gene, CDR1 is DFQATT and CDR2 is SNEGSKA (reference sequence). As DNA, the CDR3 is TGCAGTGCTAGATCGGCGGGAGGGGCGCTCGAGCAGTACTTC. This translates into CSARSAGGALEQYF.

This clonotype has ten or more counts. The CDR3 protein is CASSRGYENIQYF. In DNA, the CDR3 is TGTGCCAGCAGTAGGGGTTACGAAAACATTCAGTACTTC. The V and J genes are TRBV11-1 and TRBJ2-4; tentative D call: TRBD1 (5 bases). V was clipped by 6 bases and J by 5 bases, with 11 bases between them. The CDR3 has 13 amino acids. The germline V gene has CDR1 SGHAT and CDR2 FQDESV (reference sequence).

The CDR3: CASSYSGQGTGELFF. CDR3 coding DNA: TGTGCCAGCAGTTACTCCGGACAGGGAACCGGGGAGCTGTTTTTT. The gene calls are TRBV6-5 and TRBJ2-2; 8 nucleotides agree with TRBD1. V lost 0 bases and J lost 5; bases outside the gene matches: 2. The CDR3 runs 15 residues. In germline, CDR1 is MNHEY, CDR2 SVGAGI.

This clonotype has ten or more counts. The chain combines TRBV12-3 or TRBV12-4 with TRBJ1-2, with D unclear. The CDR3 is made up of 13 amino acids. V was pared by 5 bases and J by 2 bases, with 9 bases between. CDR3 region: CASSPAPNYGYTF. CDR3 bases: TGTGCCAGCAGTCCAGCACCCAACTATGGCTACACCTTC.

This clonotype was seen only a few times. The chain links TRBV7-2 to TRBJ2-3; 7 bases are shared with TRBD2. With V trimmed by 4 bases and J by 0 bases, 10 bases remained unmatched. The V gene's germline CDR1 is SGHTA and CDR2 FQGNSA. CDR3 length: 17 amino acids. CDR3 DNA sequence: TGTGCCAGCAGCTCGGTACCTAGCGGATTTAGCACAGATACGCAGTATTTT. Amino acids: CASSSVPSGFSTDTQYF. The full variable domain, its missing parts supplied by reference TRBV7-2 and TRBJ2-3, is GAGVSQSPSNKVTEKGKDVELRCDPISGHTALYWYRQSLGQGLEFLIYFQGNSAPDKSGLPSDRFSAERTGGSVSTLTIQRTQQEDSAVYLCASSSVPSGFSTDTQYFGPGTRLTVL.